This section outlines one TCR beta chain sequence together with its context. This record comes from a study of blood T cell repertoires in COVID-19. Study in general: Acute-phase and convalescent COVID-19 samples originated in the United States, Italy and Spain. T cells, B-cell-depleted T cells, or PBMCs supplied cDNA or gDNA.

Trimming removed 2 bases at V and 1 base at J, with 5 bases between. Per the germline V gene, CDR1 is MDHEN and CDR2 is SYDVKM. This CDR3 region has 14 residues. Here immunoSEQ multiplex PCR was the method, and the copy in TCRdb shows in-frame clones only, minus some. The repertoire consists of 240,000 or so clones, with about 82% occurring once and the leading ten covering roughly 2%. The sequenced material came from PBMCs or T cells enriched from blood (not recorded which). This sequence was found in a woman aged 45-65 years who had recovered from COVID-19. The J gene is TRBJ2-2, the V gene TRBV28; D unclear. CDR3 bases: TGTGCCAGCAGTTTAGTACAGAACACCGGGGAGCTGTTTTTT. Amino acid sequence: CASSLVQNTGELFF. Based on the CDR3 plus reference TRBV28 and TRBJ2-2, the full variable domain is DVKVTQSSRYLVKRTGEKVFLECVQDMDHENMFWYRQDPGLGLRLIYFSYDVKMKEKGDIPEGYSVSREKKERFSLILESASTNQTSMYLCASSLVQNTGELFFGEGSRLTVL.